These 23 T cell receptor beta chains originate from one sample sequenced in a study of PD-L1 blockade in urothelial cancer. Clones were sequenced by immunoSEQ multiplex PCR, and TCRdb holds only the in-frame ones, with some missing. This table has 30,000 to 40,000 clones, roughly 88% appearing once. Sequencing was performed on PBMCs, taken around atezolizumab (anti-PD-L1) treatment. The receptors here all came from a man aged 60-69 years with urothelial cancer.

The chain employs TRBV6-5 and TRBJ1-1; D remains ambiguous. Trimming shortened V by 0 bases and J by 5 bases, and 7 bases separated the two germline ends. This CDR3 contains 13 residues. Germline V gene sequence: CDR1 MNHEY, CDR2 SVGAGI. The CDR3 region is CASSYSAVTEAFF. The CDR3 coding sequence is TGTGCCAGCAGTTACTCGGCAGTTACTGAAGCTTTCTTT.

This clone has only a few counts. The rearrangement joins TRBV23-1 to TRBJ2-2; D possibly corresponds to TRBD2 (6 bases). TRBV23-1 falls under the ORF class, with uncertain function. The CDR3 loop spans 15 amino acids. Between the trimmed V and J ends, which lost 3 bases and 3 bases, there was a span of 11 bases. In DNA, the CDR3 is TGCGCCAGCAGTCAGCGGGGTTTAGACACCGGGGAGCTGTTTTTT. Encoded protein: CASSQRGLDTGELFF.

This chain links TRBV6-5 with TRBJ2-7; a weak D match, TRBD2 (6 bases). Deletions cut 0 bases from V and 8 bases from J, with 14 bases between. The CDR3 has 14 amino acids. The germline V gene encodes CDR1 MNHEY and CDR2 SVGAGI. For the CDR3, the DNA is TGTGCCAGCAGTTACTCGTTTCAGGGACTTCAGCAGTACTTC. Its translation: CASSYSFQGLQQYF.

The V and J genes are TRBV5-4 and TRBJ2-3; no reliable D call. Germline CDR1 reads SGHNT; CDR2 reads YYREEE (reference sequence). The CDR3 runs 13 residues. Trimming left V 0 bases short and J 1 base short, with 3 bases between. The CDR3 protein is CASSLGGTDTQYF. The CDR3 DNA reads as TGTGCCAGCAGCTTGGGCGGCACAGATACGCAGTATTTT.

This chain links TRBV18 with TRBJ2-7, with TRBD1 matching over 10 bases. V lost 6 bases and J lost 6; bases outside the gene matches: 11. The CDR3 consists of 15 residues. The V gene's germline CDR1 is KGHSH and CDR2 LQKENI. As DNA, the CDR3 is TGTGCCAGCTCCCAAGGGACAGGGGTTTTGGCCGAGCAGTACTTC. Protein: CASSQGTGVLAEQYF.

The V and J genes are TRBV6-5 and TRBJ2-2, with D perhaps TRBD1 (5 bases). V lost 6 bases and J lost 7, with 18 bases in between. The length of the CDR3 is 15 residues. Germline values: CDR1 MNHEY, CDR2 SVGAGI. CDR3 region: CASSSDTTWGGELFF. CDR3 DNA: TGTGCCAGCAGCTCGGACACAACTTGGGGCGGGGAGCTGTTTTTT.

V is TRBV30 and J is TRBJ2-7; 12 nucleotides agree with TRBD2. Germline trimming cut 6 bases from V and 6 bases from J; bases unmatched to any gene: 6. There are 13 residues in the CDR3. Germline V gene sequence: CDR1 GTSNPN, CDR2 SVGIG (reference sequence). The CDR3 DNA follows: TGTGCCTGTGGCGGGACTAGCGGGTCCGAGCAGTACTTC. Its translation is CACGGTSGSEQYF.

The chain uses TRBV4-2 and TRBJ1-4; D might be TRBD1 (5 bases). This CDR3 has 18 residues. Trimming removed 0 bases from V and 8 bases from J, with 22 bases in between. In germline, CDR1 is LGHNA, CDR2 YNFKEQ. CDR3 region: CASSQDPMSTARWEKLFF. The CDR3 bases are TGTGCCAGCAGCCAAGATCCCATGTCGACAGCCCGGTGGGAAAAACTGTTTTTT.

V is TRBV12-5 and J is TRBJ2-7; TRBD1 matches 8 bases. There are 18 residues in the CDR3. The germline gives CDR1 LGHNT, CDR2 FRNRAP. The V and J ends lost 6 bases and 6 bases, in that order; junction bases with no gene match: 22. The CDR3 reads CASGADRGSAKPLGEQYF. The CDR3 nucleotides read TGTGCTAGTGGCGCCGACAGGGGAAGCGCGAAACCCCTGGGCGAGCAGTACTTC.

The chain combines TRBV25-1 with TRBJ1-2; weak D call: TRBD1 (6 bases). CDR3 length: 14 residues. CDR1 is MGHDK, CDR2 SYGVNS, per germline. V gave up 4 bases and J gave up 6 bases, with 15 bases separating them. The CDR3 is CASSGYGTTNGYTF. The CDR3 DNA follows: TGTGCCAGCAGTGGATATGGGACAACAAATGGCTACACCTTC.

This clone appeared once. This chain connects TRBV5-1 to TRBJ2-1, with 8 bases identical to TRBD2. The germline CDR1 and CDR2 sequences are SGHRS and YFSETQ. The CDR3 consists of 16 residues. V was pared by 4 bases and J by 1 base, with 7 bases of the junction left unmatched. The CDR3 here is CASSQTSGPSYNEQFF. The CDR3 DNA is TGCGCCAGCAGCCAAACTAGCGGTCCTTCCTACAATGAGCAGTTCTTC.

This chain connects TRBV10-3 to TRBJ1-5, with D possibly TRBD1 on 6 matching bases. V was trimmed by 2 bases and J by 5 bases, leaving 16 bases between them. This CDR3 is 16 amino acids long. Looked up from germline, CDR1 is ENHRY and CDR2 is SYGVKD. CDR3 residues: CAISEPRGDTDQPQHF. CDR3 nucleotides: TGTGCCATCAGTGAGCCCCGGGGGGACACGGATCAGCCCCAGCATTTT.

This chain uses TRBV21-1 with TRBJ1-1. TRBV21-1 is designated a pseudogene. This CDR3 contains 13 residues. CDR3 region: CARLAVMNTEAFF. In DNA form, the CDR3 reads TGTGCCAGGTTAGCGGTTATGAACACTGAAGCTTTCTTT.

CDR3 loop: CASSYGQGAFNEKLFF. In DNA form, the CDR3 reads TGTGCCAGCAGTTATGGACAGGGGGCGTTCAATGAAAAACTGTTTTTT. This chain links TRBV6-6 with TRBJ1-4; 11 bases line up with TRBD1. The V and J ends lost 3 bases and 5 bases, in that order; junction bases with no gene match: 5. The CDR3 extends over 16 amino acids. Germline V gene lookup returns CDR1 MNHNY and CDR2 SVGAGI (reference sequence).

This chain uses TRBV4-2 with TRBJ1-4; a weak D match, TRBD1 (6 bases). The CDR3 length is 15 residues. Trimming cost V 3 bases and J 4 bases, with 12 bases left between them. The V gene's germline CDR1 is LGHNA and CDR2 YNFKEQ. The DNA of the CDR3 is TGTGCCAGCAGCCAGCCCCAGGGGAGTAATGAAAAACTGTTTTTT. Protein product: CASSQPQGSNEKLFF.

This CDR3 reads CASSVTNSGANVLTF. The CDR3 region has the DNA TGTGCCAGCTCCGTTACAAACTCTGGGGCCAACGTCCTGACTTTC. This chain links TRBV18 with TRBJ2-6; D unresolved. The CDR3 is made up of 15 amino acids. Deletions cut 6 bases from V and 0 bases from J, with 9 bases between. The V gene's germline CDR1 is KGHSH and CDR2 LQKENI.

The V and J genes are TRBV13 and TRBJ2-7; 8 nucleotides align to TRBD1. This CDR3 region has 14 residues. CDR1 and CDR2 (germline): PRHDT, FYEKMQ (reference sequence). With V trimmed by 1 base and J by 5 bases, 4 bases remained unmatched. This chain's CDR3 is CASSLVRGPDEQYF. CDR3 nucleotide sequence: TGTGCCAGCAGCTTAGTCAGGGGGCCGGACGAGCAGTACTTC.

The chain uses TRBV28 and TRBJ2-3; the match to TRBD2 covers 9 bases. With 3 bases clipped from V and 5 bases from J, the junction kept 6 bases outside the gene matches. Germline assignment: CDR1 MDHEN and CDR2 SYDVKM. This CDR3 has 15 amino acids. The CDR3 region has the DNA TGTGCCAGCAGTTTGGTAGCGGGGGTTAGAGATACGCAGTATTTT. Translated, it gives CASSLVAGVRDTQYF.

CDR3 sequence: CASSIPGGTGLEKLFF. CDR3 DNA: TGTGCCAGTAGTATCCCTGGGGGCACCGGCCTAGAAAAACTGTTTTTT. The V call is TRBV19, the J call TRBJ1-4, with D possibly matching TRBD1 (6 bases). Germline-derived CDR1 and CDR2 are LNHDA and SQIVND (reference sequence). The germline V and J ends were trimmed by 3 bases and 8 bases, with 19 bases remaining between them. The CDR3 has 16 residues.

The chain's CDR3 is CASRFAGNTEAFF. Written as DNA, the CDR3 is TGCGCCAGCAGATTCGCCGGGAACACTGAAGCTTTCTTT. This rearrangement joins TRBV4-1 to TRBJ1-1; no definite D call. Trimming stripped 6 bases from V and 1 base from J, with 9 bases between. The CDR3 has 13 residues. Germline V gene sequence: CDR1 MGHRA, CDR2 YSYEKL.

The V gene is TRBV6-5, the J gene TRBJ2-2; D uncertain. This CDR3 has 12 residues. Germline values: CDR1 MNHEY, CDR2 SVGAGI. V was cut by 4 bases and J by 2 bases, with 2 bases left in between. The CDR3 here is CASSLNTGELFF. The CDR3, as DNA: TGTGCCAGCAGTTTAAACACCGGGGAGCTGTTTTTT.

The chain carries TRBV5-1 and TRBJ2-3; D possibly corresponds to TRBD2 (6 bases). The CDR3 has 15 amino acids. Trimming took off 2 bases at V and 0 bases at J, with 10 bases between the two ends. CDR1 is SGHRS, CDR2 YFSETQ, per germline. This CDR3 is CASSFRRGSTDTQYF. DNA for the CDR3: TGCGCCAGCAGCTTTCGGCGGGGAAGCACAGATACGCAGTATTTT.

The chain couples TRBV7-9 to TRBJ1-5; 8 nucleotides match TRBD1. Germline CDR1 and CDR2: SEHNR and FQNEAQ (reference sequence). There are 14 residues in the CDR3. The V and J ends lost 4 bases and 5 bases, in that order; junction bases with no gene match: 4. The CDR3 bases are TGTGCCAGCAGCTCTGGACAGGGTTATCAGCCCCAGCATTTT. Translation gives CASSSGQGYQPQHF.